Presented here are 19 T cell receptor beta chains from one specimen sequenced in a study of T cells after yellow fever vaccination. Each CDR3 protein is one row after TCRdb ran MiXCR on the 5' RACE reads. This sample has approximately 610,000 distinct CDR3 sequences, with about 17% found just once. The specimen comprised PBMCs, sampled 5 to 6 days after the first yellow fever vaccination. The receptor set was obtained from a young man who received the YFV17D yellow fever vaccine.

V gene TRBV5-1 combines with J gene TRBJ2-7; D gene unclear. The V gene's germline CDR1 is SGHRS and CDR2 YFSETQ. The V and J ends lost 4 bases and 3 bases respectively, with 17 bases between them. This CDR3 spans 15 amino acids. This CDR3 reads CASSLVTVGIYEQYF. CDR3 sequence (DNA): TGCGCCAGCAGCCTGGTAACAGTGGGTATCTACGAGCAGTACTTC. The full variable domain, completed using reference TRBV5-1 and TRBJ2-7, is KAGVTQTPRYLIKTRGQQVTLSCSPISGHRSVSWYQQTPGQGLQFLFEYFSETQRNKGNFPGRFSGRQFSNSRSEMNVSTLELGDSALYLCASSLVTVGIYEQYFGPGTRLTVT.

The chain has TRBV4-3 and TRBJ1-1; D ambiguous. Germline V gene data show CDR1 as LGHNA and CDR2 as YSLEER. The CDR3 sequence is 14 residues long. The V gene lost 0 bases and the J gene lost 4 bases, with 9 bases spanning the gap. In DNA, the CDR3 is TGCGCCAGCAGCCAAGAGCTGGGTACCACTGAAGCTTTCTTT. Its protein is CASSQELGTTEAFF.

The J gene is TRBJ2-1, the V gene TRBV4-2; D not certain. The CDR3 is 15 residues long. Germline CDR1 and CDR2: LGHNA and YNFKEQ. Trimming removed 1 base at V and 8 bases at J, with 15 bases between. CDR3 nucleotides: TGTGCCAGCAGCCAAGGTCAGGCTAGTTATCATGAGCAGTTCTTC. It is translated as CASSQGQASYHEQFF.

DNA of the CDR3: TGTGCCAGCAGTGAGATTCAAGAGACCCAGTACTTC. Residues: CASSEIQETQYF. The chain employs TRBV12-3 or TRBV12-4 and TRBJ2-5; D is unclear. V lost 5 bases and J lost 2, with 6 bases in between. This CDR3 has 12 residues.

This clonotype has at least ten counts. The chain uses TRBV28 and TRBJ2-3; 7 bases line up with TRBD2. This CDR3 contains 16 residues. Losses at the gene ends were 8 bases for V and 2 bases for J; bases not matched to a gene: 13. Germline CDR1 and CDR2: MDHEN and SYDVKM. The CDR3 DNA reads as TGTGCCAGCCCTCCGGTGGGGACTACTGACACAGATACGCAGTATTTT. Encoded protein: CASPPVGTTDTDTQYF.

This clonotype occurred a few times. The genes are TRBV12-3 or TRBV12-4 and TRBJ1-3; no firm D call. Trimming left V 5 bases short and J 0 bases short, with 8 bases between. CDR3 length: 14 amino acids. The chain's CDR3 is CASSQKTSGNTIYF. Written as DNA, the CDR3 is TGTGCCAGCAGTCAGAAAACCTCTGGAAACACCATATATTTT.

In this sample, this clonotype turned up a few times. CDR3 nucleotide sequence: TGTGCCAGCAGTCCCTCCGCGTGGGGGCAGTTCTTC. Protein: CASSPSAWGQFF. This sequence joins TRBV12-3 or TRBV12-4 and TRBJ2-1; D unresolved. CDR3 length equals 12 residues. Trimming left V 5 bases short and J 12 bases short, with 14 bases between.

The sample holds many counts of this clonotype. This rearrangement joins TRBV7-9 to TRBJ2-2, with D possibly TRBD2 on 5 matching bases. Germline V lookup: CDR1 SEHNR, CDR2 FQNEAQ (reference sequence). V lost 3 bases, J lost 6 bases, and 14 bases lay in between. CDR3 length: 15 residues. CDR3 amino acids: CASSLEAPSSGELFF. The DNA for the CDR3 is TGTGCCAGCAGCTTGGAGGCCCCGTCGTCCGGGGAGCTGTTTTTT.

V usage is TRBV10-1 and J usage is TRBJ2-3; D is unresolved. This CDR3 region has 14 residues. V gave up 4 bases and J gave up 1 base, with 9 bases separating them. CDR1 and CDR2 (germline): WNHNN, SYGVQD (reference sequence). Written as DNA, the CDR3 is TGCGCCAGCAGTGGAAGGGTCGGCACAGATACGCAGTATTTT. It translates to CASSGRVGTDTQYF.

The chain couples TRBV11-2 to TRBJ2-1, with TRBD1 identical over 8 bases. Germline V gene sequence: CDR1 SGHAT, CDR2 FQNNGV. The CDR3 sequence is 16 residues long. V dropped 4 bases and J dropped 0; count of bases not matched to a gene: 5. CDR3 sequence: CASSSRTGSSYNEQFF. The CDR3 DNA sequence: TGTGCCAGCAGCTCAAGGACAGGGAGCTCCTACAATGAGCAGTTCTTC.

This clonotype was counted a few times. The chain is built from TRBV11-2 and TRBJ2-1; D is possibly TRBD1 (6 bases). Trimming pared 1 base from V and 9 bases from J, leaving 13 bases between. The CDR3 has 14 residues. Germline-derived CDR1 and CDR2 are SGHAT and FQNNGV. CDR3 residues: CASSLGQGLGEQFF. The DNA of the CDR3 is TGTGCCAGCAGCTTAGGGCAGGGGTTAGGTGAGCAGTTCTTC.

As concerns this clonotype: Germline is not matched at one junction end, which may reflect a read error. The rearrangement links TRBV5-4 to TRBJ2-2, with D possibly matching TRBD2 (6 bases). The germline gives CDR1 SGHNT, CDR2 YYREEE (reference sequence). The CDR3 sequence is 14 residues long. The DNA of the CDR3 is TGTGCCAGCGGCCCGGGGGTGAACACCTGGGAGCTGTTTTTT. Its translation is CASGPGVNTWELFF.

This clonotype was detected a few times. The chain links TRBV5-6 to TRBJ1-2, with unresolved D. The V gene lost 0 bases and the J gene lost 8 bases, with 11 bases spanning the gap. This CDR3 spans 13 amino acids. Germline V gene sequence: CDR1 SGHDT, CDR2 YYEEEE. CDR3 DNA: TGTGCCAGCAGCTTGGTGGCGGGAAAGGGCTACACCTTC. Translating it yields CASSLVAGKGYTF.

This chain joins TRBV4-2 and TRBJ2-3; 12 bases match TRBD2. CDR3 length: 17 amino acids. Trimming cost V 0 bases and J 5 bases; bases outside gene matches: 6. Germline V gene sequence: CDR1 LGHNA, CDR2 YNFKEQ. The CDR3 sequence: CASSQDSLAGGQDTQYF. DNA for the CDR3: TGTGCCAGCAGCCAAGATTCGCTAGCGGGGGGGCAAGATACGCAGTATTTT.

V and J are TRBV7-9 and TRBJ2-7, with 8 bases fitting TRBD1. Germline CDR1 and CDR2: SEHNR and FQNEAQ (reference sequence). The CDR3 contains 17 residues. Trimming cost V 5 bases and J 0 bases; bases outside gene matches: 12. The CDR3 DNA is TGTGCCAGCAGCCGTCCCGGGACAGGCCAACTCTCCTACGAGCAGTACTTC. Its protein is CASSRPGTGQLSYEQYF.

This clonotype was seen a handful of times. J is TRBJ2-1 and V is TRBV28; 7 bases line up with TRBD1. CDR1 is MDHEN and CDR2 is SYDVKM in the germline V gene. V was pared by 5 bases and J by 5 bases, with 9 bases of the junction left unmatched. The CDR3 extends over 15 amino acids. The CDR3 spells CASSPFPGTDNEQFF. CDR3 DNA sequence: TGTGCCAGCAGTCCCTTCCCCGGGACAGACAATGAGCAGTTCTTC.

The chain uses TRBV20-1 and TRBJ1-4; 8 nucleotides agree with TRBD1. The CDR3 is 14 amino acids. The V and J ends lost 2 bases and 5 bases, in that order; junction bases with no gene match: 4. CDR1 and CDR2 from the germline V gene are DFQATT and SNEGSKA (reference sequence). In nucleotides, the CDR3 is TGCAGTGCTAGATCGAGGACAGGGAATGAAAAACTGTTTTTT. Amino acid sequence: CSARSRTGNEKLFF.

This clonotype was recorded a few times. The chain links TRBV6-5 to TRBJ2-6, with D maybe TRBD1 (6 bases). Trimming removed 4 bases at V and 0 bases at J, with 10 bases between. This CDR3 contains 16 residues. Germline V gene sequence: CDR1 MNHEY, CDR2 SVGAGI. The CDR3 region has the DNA TGTGCCAGCAGTTTTACAGGGAACTCTGGGGCCAACGTCCTGACTTTC. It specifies CASSFTGNSGANVLTF.

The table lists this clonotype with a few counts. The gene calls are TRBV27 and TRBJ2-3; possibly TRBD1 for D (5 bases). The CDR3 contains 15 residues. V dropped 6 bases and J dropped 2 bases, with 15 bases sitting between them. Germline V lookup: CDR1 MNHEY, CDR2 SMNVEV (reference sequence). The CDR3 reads CASSQRGWATDTQYF. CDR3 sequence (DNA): TGTGCCAGCAGCCAAAGGGGATGGGCCACAGATACGCAGTATTTT.